The 19 T cell receptor beta chains below all came from one sample that was sequenced in a study of blood T cell repertoires in COVID-19. Measured with immunoSEQ multiplex PCR; TCRdb has only the in-frame clones, and not every one. Among hundreds of thousands of clones listed, approximately 92% were seen once. Sequencing input: PBMCs or T cells enriched from blood (not recorded which). The receptor source for this set is a man aged 18 to 29 who had recovered from COVID-19.

The CDR3 spells CASSPNLIRGGTDTQYF. CDR3 sequence (DNA): TGTGCCAGCAGCCCAAACCTTATAAGGGGCGGCACAGATACGCAGTATTTT. The chain has TRBV9 and TRBJ2-3; TRBD1 is a possible D gene (5 bases). CDR1 and CDR2 (germline): SGDLS, YYNGEE. This CDR3 has 17 amino acids. With 4 bases removed from V and 1 base from J, the gap between germline ends came to 19 bases. Full variable domain (outside the CDR3, taken from reference TRBV9 and TRBJ2-3): DSGVTQTPKHLITATGQRVTLRCSPRSGDLSVYWYQQSLDQGLQFLIQYYNGEERAKGNILERFSAQQFPDLHSELNLSSLELGDSALYFCASSPNLIRGGTDTQYFGPGTRLTVL.

This clone was recorded only once. The chain links TRBV4-3 to TRBJ1-2, with 9 bases fitting TRBD1. Trimming took 0 bases from V and 3 from J; bases not matched to a gene: 2. The CDR3 contains 15 residues. CDR1 and CDR2 from the germline V gene are LGHNA and YSLEER. The chain's CDR3 is CASSQDDRGDYGYTF. CDR3 coding DNA: TGCGCCAGCAGCCAAGACGACAGGGGGGACTATGGCTACACCTTC.

V is TRBV4-2 and J is TRBJ2-3; tentative D call: TRBD2 (5 bases). This CDR3 region has 16 residues. Germline V CDR1 and CDR2: LGHNA, YNFKEQ. Trimming took 1 base from V and 0 from J, leaving 11 bases between them. In DNA form, the CDR3 reads TGTGCCAGCAGCCAAGGAGTAGCGACTAGCACAGATACGCAGTATTTT. Residues: CASSQGVATSTDTQYF.

This clone has more than one count but fewer than ten. The V gene is TRBV28, the J gene TRBJ1-2; 7 nucleotides line up with TRBD1. This CDR3 has 14 residues. Germline V gene data show CDR1 as MDHEN and CDR2 as SYDVKM. V shed 6 bases and J 5 bases; nucleotides not matched to a gene: 9. CDR3 DNA: TGTGCCAGCAGCCCCCAGGGGGTGGTGTATGGCTACACCTTC. As protein: CASSPQGVVYGYTF.

The chain is built from TRBV5-1 and TRBJ1-4; no reliable D call. Trimming removed 0 bases at V and 4 bases at J, with 4 bases between. The CDR3 covers 13 residues. Germline lookup yields CDR1 SGHRS and CDR2 YFSETQ. CDR3: CASSLDSNEKLFF. CDR3 DNA: TGCGCCAGCAGCTTGGACAGTAATGAAAAACTGTTTTTT. Together with reference TRBV5-1 and TRBJ1-4, the CDR3 gives the full variable domain: KAGVTQTPRYLIKTRGQQVTLSCSPISGHRSVSWYQQTPGQGLQFLFEYFSETQRNKGNFPGRFSGRQFSNSRSEMNVSTLELGDSALYLCASSLDSNEKLFFGSGTQLSVL.

The chain employs TRBV6-5 and TRBJ1-1, with 8 bases that match TRBD1. The CDR3 has 15 residues. The trim removed 9 bases at V and 7 bases at J, leaving 16 bases unmatched. Germline loops: CDR1 MNHEY, CDR2 SVGAGI. Written as DNA, the CDR3 is TGTGCCAGTACGATTGGACAGGGCCCAGCGCTTGAAGCTTTCTTT. Translating gives CASTIGQGPALEAFF.

This chain uses TRBV28 with TRBJ2-1; 11 bases agree with TRBD2. CDR1 and CDR2 (germline): MDHEN, SYDVKM. V dropped 6 bases and J dropped 2; count of bases not matched to a gene: 0. The CDR3 has 14 residues. The chain's CDR3 is CASRTSGTYNEQFF. The CDR3 DNA sequence: TGTGCCAGCAGGACTAGCGGGACCTACAATGAGCAGTTCTTC.

V usage is TRBV4-1 and J usage is TRBJ1-6, with D maybe TRBD1 (5 bases). Germline values: CDR1 MGHRA, CDR2 YSYEKL. The CDR3 has 15 amino acids. Trimming pared 0 bases from V and 10 bases from J, leaving 13 bases between. CDR3 sequence reads: CASSQEGAGGSPLHF. For the CDR3, the DNA is TGCGCCAGCAGCCAAGAAGGCGCTGGGGGGTCACCCCTCCACTTT.

The J gene is TRBJ1-1, the V gene TRBV28; D remains unclear. Per the germline V gene, CDR1 is MDHEN and CDR2 is SYDVKM. V was trimmed by 3 bases and J by 4 bases, leaving 6 bases between them. The length of the CDR3 is 12 residues. This CDR3 reads CASSFWATEAFF. CDR3 in DNA: TGTGCCAGCAGTTTCTGGGCCACTGAAGCTTTCTTT.

V usage is TRBV7-2 and J usage is TRBJ2-1, with D possibly being TRBD1 (5 bases). The germline V gene has CDR1 SGHTA and CDR2 FQGNSA. Trimming removed 3 bases from V and 12 bases from J, with 9 bases in between. The CDR3 spans 11 residues. Here the CDR3 reads CASSLDIWQFF. In DNA form, the CDR3 reads TGTGCCAGCAGCTTGGACATCTGGCAGTTCTTC.

A note on this clone: This sample includes further DNA sequences coding for the same CDR3. The rearrangement links TRBV7-9 to TRBJ2-1, with TRBD2 matching 9 bases. The J segment lost 1 base and the V segment lost 5 bases, leaving 6 bases of the junction unmatched. The CDR3 is 16 residues long. Looked up from germline, CDR1 is SEHNR and CDR2 is FQNEAQ (reference sequence). The CDR3 loop is CASSPIAGASYNEQFF. DNA of the CDR3: TGTGCCAGCAGCCCAATAGCGGGAGCGTCCTACAATGAGCAGTTCTTC.

The CDR3 region is CASSPDRSAGYGYTF. The CDR3 coding sequence is TGTGCCAGTAGTCCGGACAGGTCCGCCGGCTATGGCTACACCTTC. J is TRBJ1-2 and V is TRBV19; 7 nucleotides align to TRBD1. CDR1 LNHDA and CDR2 SQIVND come from the germline V gene (reference sequence). Trimming took 5 bases from V and 4 from J; bases not matched to a gene: 10. The CDR3 extends over 15 amino acids.

CDR3 region: CASSYSRLGETQYF. The DNA for the CDR3 is TGTGCCAGCAGTTACTCAAGACTGGGAGAGACCCAGTACTTC. This chain uses TRBV6-5 with TRBJ2-5; the D is unclear. Per germline, CDR1 MNHEY and CDR2 SVGAGI. The CDR3 spans 14 residues. Deletions cut 0 bases from V and 4 bases from J, with 9 bases between.

This clone occurred once. The chain is built from TRBV18 and TRBJ1-3, with 7 bases that match TRBD1. The CDR3 totals 17 residues. With 2 bases clipped from V and 2 bases from J, the junction kept 9 bases outside the gene matches. Per the germline V gene, CDR1 is KGHSH and CDR2 is LQKENI. DNA of the CDR3: TGTGCCAGCTCACCATATCTTTCAGGGGGAACTGGAAACACCATATATTTT. Translated: CASSPYLSGGTGNTIYF.

The V and J genes are TRBV6-5 and TRBJ1-6, with TRBD1 as a possible D gene (5 bases). V gave up 6 bases and J gave up 10 bases, with 10 bases separating them. Per the germline V gene, CDR1 is MNHEY and CDR2 is SVGAGI. This CDR3 contains 12 residues. The CDR3 DNA sequence: TGTGCCAGCAGCGGGGGGTCCTCACCCCTCCACTTT. Its translation: CASSGGSSPLHF.

This chain joins TRBV5-4 and TRBJ2-1; TRBD1 is a possible D gene (5 bases). Trimming stripped 7 bases from V and 0 bases from J, with 8 bases between. This CDR3 has 13 amino acids. Per germline, CDR1 SGHNT and CDR2 YYREEE (reference sequence). In DNA form, the CDR3 reads TGTGCCAGCGGGCAGGGCTCCTACAATGAGCAGTTCTTC. Translation: CASGQGSYNEQFF.

The count of this clone is one. The CDR3 loop reads CASSPREGSSYEQYF. As DNA, the CDR3 is TGTGCCAGCAGCCCACGGGAAGGGAGCTCCTACGAGCAGTACTTC. V is TRBV11-1 and J is TRBJ2-7, with D possibly being TRBD2 (5 bases). The V gene's germline CDR1 is SGHAT and CDR2 FQDESV (reference sequence). V lost 5 bases and J 0 bases, leaving 14 bases between the germline ends. The length of the CDR3 is 15 residues.

Only one count was recorded for this clone. The V and J genes are TRBV3-1 (or the pseudogene TRBV3-2) and TRBJ1-2, with a weak D call TRBD1 (6 bases). Germline CDR1 reads LGHDT; CDR2 reads YNNKEL (reference sequence). V was pared by 4 bases and J by 5 bases, with 17 bases between. The length of the CDR3 is 15 residues. CDR3 in DNA: TGTGCCAGCAGCCTACAGGGCGATTCCTATTATGGCTACACCTTC. Translated, it gives CASSLQGDSYYGYTF.

CDR3 bases: TGTGCCAGCGGGGGGGGCAACTATGGCTACACCTTC. Translation: CASGGGNYGYTF. This chain uses TRBV7-9 with TRBJ1-2, with a possible D match to TRBD1 (6 bases). Germline loops: CDR1 SEHNR, CDR2 FQNEAQ (reference sequence). CDR3 size: 12 residues. V lost 8 bases, J lost 2 bases, and 9 bases lay in between.